This TCR beta chain originates from a study of T cell clones after liver transplantation. Study-level information: Draws occurred before transplant, before withdrawal, and after complete or failed withdrawal. Study-level results: Graft donor-reactive T cells may have migrated into the graft rather than being deleted. Donor-reactive sequences fell more than third party-reactive ones, suggesting partial deletion.

V trimming: 1 base; J trimming: 2 bases; junction bases outside the gene matches: 3. The V gene's germline CDR1 is SGHDT and CDR2 YYEEEE. The CDR3 contains 14 residues. Measured with immunoSEQ multiplex PCR; TCRdb has only the in-frame clones, and not every one. This sample has some 80,000 clones, with around 80% found just once. A word on this clone: What it recognizes is unknown.

This TCR derives from a human patient who received a liver transplant. Some T cells may be graft donor cells. Source: CD4+ T cells from blood, taken less than 50 months after liver transplant. The gene calls are TRBV5-6 and TRBJ2-7, with 7 bases lining up with TRBD1. The DNA for the CDR3 is TGTGCCAGCAGCTTGACAGGGGTCCCCTACGAGCAGTACTTC. Protein: CASSLTGVPYEQYF.